This T cell receptor (beta chain) derives from a study of technical replicates of blood from several donors. V shed 11 bases, J shed 13 bases, and the junction held 26 bases outside the gene matches. From germline, CDR1 is SEHNR and CDR2 FQNEAQ (reference sequence). The CDR3 totals 17 residues. Data came from immunoSEQ multiplex PCR; TCRdb stores just in-frame clones and leaves some out. Counted here are just over 70,000 clones, roughly 94% occurring once; the ten biggest clones make up approximately 0.4%. The chain recombines TRBV7-9 with TRBJ1-4; 9 bases line up with TRBD1. The sample comprised T cells isolated from PBMCs. The source is a human donor in good health. CDR3: CAPSGAGQGRVQLGLFF. CDR3 bases: TGTGCCCCCAGCGGGGCAGGACAGGGGCGAGTCCAGCTAGGACTGTTTTTT.